This T cell receptor (beta chain) was obtained from a study of blood T cell repertoires in COVID-19. The J segment lost 1 base and the V segment lost 3 bases, leaving 10 bases of the junction unmatched. The germline CDR1 and CDR2 sequences are SGHDT and YYEEEE. This CDR3 is built from 16 residues. Profiled with immunoSEQ multiplex PCR; TCRdb holds only in-frame clones, not every one. Altogether tens of thousands of clones are present, 65% to 85% being singletons, with the ten largest covering approximately 15%. The source material was peripheral blood. This receptor was identified in a man in his sixties with COVID-19, enrolled during active disease. This chain connects TRBV5-6 to TRBJ2-7, with 7 positions matching TRBD2. CDR3 in DNA: TGTGCCAGCAGCTGGATAGGGAGGGGAACGTCCTACGAGCAGTACTTC. It specifies CASSWIGRGTSYEQYF.